This T cell receptor (beta chain) was retrieved from a study of blood T cells in healthy people across ages. Study-level background: About one barcoded beta molecule was captured per two T cells (by template switching).

Per sample, at least 5.5 micrograms of total RNA were extracted. A second about 6 to 11 cycle PCR used barcoded and J-beta primers. TCRdb itself ran the 5' RACE reads through MiXCR, one entry per CDR3 protein. The repertoire holds 1.5 million to 2 million distinct CDR3 sequences, with about 50% as singletons. This clonotype was picked up a small number of times. Its target is unknown. Study results and caveats: As naive T cell percentage varied, TCR beta diversity correlated strongly with it.

V gave up 4 bases and J gave up 3 bases, with 16 bases separating them. CDR3 length equals 15 residues. Per germline, CDR1 LGHNA and CDR2 YSLEER. The receptor's source is a woman between 35 and 50 years old in good health. The specimen sequenced was blood. The gene calls are TRBV4-3 and TRBJ2-7, with D possibly being TRBD1 (6 bases). The CDR3 coding sequence is TGCGCCAGCAGCCCCGCGCAGGGGATTCACTACGAGCAGTACTTC. Residues: CASSPAQGIHYEQYF.